Each of the 18 T cell receptor beta chains below was sequenced from the same sample in a study of cytomegalovirus exposure and HLA in healthy donors. The PCR used 60 Vbeta and 13 Jbeta primers. Profiled with immunoSEQ multiplex PCR; TCRdb holds only in-frame clones, not every one. Of about 93,000 clones listed, just over 75% are singletons. Material: PBMCs. Receptors were obtained from a man in his thirties or forties in good health and CMV-seronegative.

The chain joins TRBV12-5 to TRBJ2-2; D gene uncertain. V gave up 1 base and J gave up 8 bases, with 11 bases separating them. The CDR3 has 14 amino acids. The germline gives CDR1 LGHNT, CDR2 FRNRAP. CDR3 in amino acids: CASGLDYLPGELFF. The CDR3 nucleotides read TGTGCTAGTGGTTTGGACTACCTCCCAGGGGAGCTGTTTTTT.

The chain recombines TRBV5-6 with TRBJ1-2; maybe TRBD1 (5 bases). V lost 4 bases to trimming and J lost 1 base, with 11 bases between them. Germline CDR1 reads SGHDT; CDR2 reads YYEEEE. CDR3 length: 14 residues. This CDR3 reads CASSPGSDNYGYTF. For the CDR3, the DNA is TGTGCCAGCAGCCCAGGGTCCGATAACTATGGCTACACCTTC.

The V gene is TRBV9, the J gene TRBJ2-2; the match to TRBD2 covers 7 bases. The germline V gene encodes CDR1 SGDLS and CDR2 YYNGEE. This CDR3 is built from 17 residues. V trimming: 4 bases; J trimming: 0 bases; junction bases outside the gene matches: 9. CDR3 nucleotides: TGTGCCAGCAGCCCTAGAGGGCGGGGGTCGAACACCGGGGAGCTGTTTTTT. This sequence encodes CASSPRGRGSNTGELFF.

This clone was observed a handful of times. V gene TRBV2 combines with J gene TRBJ2-6; D is uncertain. Between the trimmed V and J ends, which lost 8 bases and 2 bases, there was a span of 7 bases. Per the germline V gene, CDR1 is SNHLY and CDR2 is FYNNEI. CDR3 size: 13 residues. The CDR3 DNA reads TGTGCCAGCCGGGTAGCTGGGGCCAACGTCCTGACTTTC. Protein product: CASRVAGANVLTF.

This chain joins TRBV27 and TRBJ1-1, with 9 bases lining up with TRBD1. Germline CDR1 MNHEY, CDR2 SMNVEV (reference sequence). V shed 3 bases and J 5 bases; nucleotides not matched to a gene: 7. The CDR3 has 15 amino acids. The CDR3: CASSFIGTGTTEAFF. CDR3 DNA sequence: TGTGCCAGCAGTTTTATCGGGACAGGGACGACTGAAGCTTTCTTT.

The gene calls are TRBV5-4 and TRBJ1-1; 7 nucleotides align to TRBD1. Per the germline V gene, CDR1 is SGHNT and CDR2 is YYREEE (reference sequence). Trimming at V came to 4 bases and at J to 1 base, leaving 7 bases not matched to a gene. The CDR3 is 15 residues long. In DNA, the CDR3 is TGTGCCAGCAGCCCTAGGACAGGTACGAACACTGAAGCTTTCTTT. The encoded protein is CASSPRTGTNTEAFF. The full variable domain, in which reference TRBV5-4 and TRBJ1-1 provide the parts outside the CDR3, is ETGVTQSPTHLIKTRGQQVTLRCSSQSGHNTVSWYQQALGQGPQFIFQYYREEENGRGNFPPRFSGLQFPNYSSELNVNALELDDSALYLCASSPRTGTNTEAFFGQGTRLTVV.

The chain recombines TRBV7-2 with TRBJ2-3; 7 positions agree with TRBD2. V shed 3 bases, J shed 0 bases, and the junction held 0 bases outside the gene matches. The CDR3 is made up of 14 amino acids. Germline values: CDR1 SGHTA, CDR2 FQGNSA. This CDR3 reads CASSFSGSTDTQYF. The CDR3 coding sequence is TGTGCCAGCAGCTTTAGCGGGAGCACAGATACGCAGTATTTT.

The V gene is TRBV4-2, the J gene TRBJ2-1; perhaps TRBD1 as D (5 bases). Trimming cost V 0 bases and J 5 bases, with 11 bases left between them. This CDR3 has 15 residues. CDR1 is LGHNA and CDR2 is YNFKEQ in the germline V gene. This CDR3 reads CASSQEPRGNNEQFF. In DNA form, the CDR3 reads TGTGCCAGCAGCCAAGAACCTAGGGGCAACAATGAGCAGTTCTTC.

V gene TRBV29-1 combines with J gene TRBJ2-7; a possible D gene is TRBD2 (6 bases). V lost 4 bases, J lost 3 bases, and 10 bases lay in between. Germline CDR1 and CDR2: SQVTM and ANQGSEA. CDR3 length: 12 residues. This CDR3 reads CSVAAGCYEQYF. In DNA, the CDR3 is TGCAGCGTTGCCGCGGGGTGCTACGAGCAGTACTTC.

The gene calls are TRBV11-3 and TRBJ2-5; D remains ambiguous. The CDR3 extends over 15 amino acids. Trimming stripped 3 bases from V and 0 bases from J, with 11 bases between. Looked up from germline, CDR1 is SGHNT and CDR2 is YENEEA. CDR3 region: CASSFGGTDQETQYF. The CDR3 DNA reads TGTGCCAGCAGCTTCGGTGGCACAGACCAAGAGACCCAGTACTTC.

The V call is TRBV5-1, the J call TRBJ1-1, with 8 bases aligning to TRBD1. The germline V gene encodes CDR1 SGHRS and CDR2 YFSETQ. The V gene end was trimmed by 3 bases and the J gene end by 4 bases; junction bases not matched to a gene: 5. CDR3 length equals 14 residues. DNA for the CDR3: TGCGCCAGCAGCTCGACAGGGGCGAGCACTGAAGCTTTCTTT. It encodes CASSSTGASTEAFF.

This clone has more than one count but fewer than ten. The genes are TRBV6-5 and TRBJ2-1, with TRBD1 identical over 9 bases. CDR3 size: 15 residues. V was pared by 2 bases and J by 5 bases, with 4 bases of the junction left unmatched. Germline CDR1 is MNHEY and CDR2 is SVGAGI. Here the CDR3 reads CASSYRGTGNNEQFF. CDR3 DNA sequence: TGTGCCAGCAGTTACCGTGGGACAGGGAACAATGAGCAGTTCTTC.

This clone was counted a few times. This rearrangement joins TRBV5-1 to TRBJ2-7, with TRBD2 as a possible D gene (6 bases). Deletions cut 0 bases from V and 2 bases from J, with 9 bases between. CDR3 length: 14 amino acids. Germline lookup yields CDR1 SGHRS and CDR2 YFSETQ. The CDR3: CASSLASGAYEQYF. The DNA for the CDR3 is TGCGCCAGCAGCTTGGCTTCGGGGGCCTACGAGCAGTACTTC.

The chain couples TRBV19 to TRBJ1-1; 11 positions match TRBD1. Germline trimming cut 5 bases from V and 0 bases from J; bases unmatched to any gene: 5. Germline assignment: CDR1 LNHDA and CDR2 SQIVND (reference sequence). The CDR3 runs to 16 residues. CDR3 protein: CASSPGDRGMNTEAFF. In DNA, the CDR3 is TGTGCCAGTAGTCCCGGGGACAGGGGGATGAACACTGAAGCTTTCTTT.

The J gene is TRBJ1-2, the V gene TRBV2, with 7 bases lining up with TRBD1. V was pared by 7 bases and J by 10 bases, with 15 bases of the junction left unmatched. The CDR3 has 14 amino acids. Germline-derived CDR1 and CDR2 are SNHLY and FYNNEI. The CDR3 is CASKPGGRPGDYTF. The DNA for the CDR3 is TGTGCCAGCAAACCAGGGGGGCGTCCTGGTGACTACACCTTC. The whole variable domain, remainder taken from reference TRBV2 and TRBJ1-2, is EPEVTQTPSHQVTQMGQEVILRCVPISNHLYFYWYRQILGQKVEFLVSFYNNEISEKSEIFDDQFSVERPDGSNFTLKIRSTKLEDSAMYFCASKPGGRPGDYTFGSGTRLTVV.

The V gene is TRBV21-1, the J gene TRBJ2-7; TRBD2 reflects the table's D call only, with no check against the DNA. TRBV21-1 is flagged as a pseudogene. The CDR3 has 17 amino acids. DNA for the CDR3: TGTGCCAGCGGGTTTGCTAGCGGGGGGTCCAGCTCCTACGAGCAGTACTTC. It encodes CASGFASGGSSSYEQYF.

The genes are TRBV5-1 and TRBJ2-7; D gene ambiguous. Per germline, CDR1 SGHRS and CDR2 YFSETQ. The length of the CDR3 is 13 residues. V lost 0 bases and J lost 3, with 7 bases in between. As DNA, the CDR3 is TGCGCCAGCAGCTTGGGGCAGGACTACGAGCAGTACTTC. Amino acids: CASSLGQDYEQYF.

This clone was picked up one time. V usage is TRBV10-2 and J usage is TRBJ2-3, with TRBD1 as a possible D gene (5 bases). The CDR3 totals 13 residues. Between the trimmed V and J ends, which lost 7 bases and 1 base, there was a span of 9 bases. The germline CDR1 and CDR2 sequences are WSHSY and SAAADI. CDR3 DNA sequence: TGCGCCAGCATATTACAGGGCACAGATACGCAGTATTTT. Protein product: CASILQGTDTQYF.